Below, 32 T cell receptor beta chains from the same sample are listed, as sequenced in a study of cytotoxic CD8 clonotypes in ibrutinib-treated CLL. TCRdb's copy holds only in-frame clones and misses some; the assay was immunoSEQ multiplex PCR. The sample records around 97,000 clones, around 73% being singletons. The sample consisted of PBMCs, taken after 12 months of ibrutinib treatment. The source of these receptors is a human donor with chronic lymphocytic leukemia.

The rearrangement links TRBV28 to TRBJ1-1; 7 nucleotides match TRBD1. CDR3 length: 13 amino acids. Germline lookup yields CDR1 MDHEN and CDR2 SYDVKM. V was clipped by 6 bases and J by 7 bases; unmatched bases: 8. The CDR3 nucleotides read TGTGCCAGCAGCCCGGGACAGCGGGGTGAAGCTTTCTTT. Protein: CASSPGQRGEAFF.

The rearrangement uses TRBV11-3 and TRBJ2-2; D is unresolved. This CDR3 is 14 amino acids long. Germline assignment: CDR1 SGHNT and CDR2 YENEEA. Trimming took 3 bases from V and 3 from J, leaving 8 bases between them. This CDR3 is CASSLGKHTGELFF. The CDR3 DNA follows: TGTGCCAGCAGCTTGGGCAAACACACCGGGGAGCTGTTTTTT.

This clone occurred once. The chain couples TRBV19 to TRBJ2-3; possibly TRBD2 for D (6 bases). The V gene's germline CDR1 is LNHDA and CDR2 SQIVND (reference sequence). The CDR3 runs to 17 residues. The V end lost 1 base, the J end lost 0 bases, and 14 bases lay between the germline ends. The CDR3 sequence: CASSIARGGGSTDTQYF. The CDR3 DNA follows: TGTGCCAGTAGTATAGCCCGGGGTGGAGGGAGCACAGATACGCAGTATTTT.

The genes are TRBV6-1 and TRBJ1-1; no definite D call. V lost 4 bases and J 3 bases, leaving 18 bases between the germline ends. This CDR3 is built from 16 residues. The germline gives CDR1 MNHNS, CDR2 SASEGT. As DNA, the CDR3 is TGTGCCAGCAGTGCCTACTTCTTGGTGGTGGACACTGAAGCTTTCTTT. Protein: CASSAYFLVVDTEAFF.

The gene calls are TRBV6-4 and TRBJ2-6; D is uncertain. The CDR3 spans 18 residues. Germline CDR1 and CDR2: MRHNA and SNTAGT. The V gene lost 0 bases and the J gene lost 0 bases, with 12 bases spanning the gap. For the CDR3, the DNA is TGTGCCAGCAGTGACTCTACAGATACCGTCTCTGGGGCCAACGTCCTGACTTTC. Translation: CASSDSTDTVSGANVLTF.

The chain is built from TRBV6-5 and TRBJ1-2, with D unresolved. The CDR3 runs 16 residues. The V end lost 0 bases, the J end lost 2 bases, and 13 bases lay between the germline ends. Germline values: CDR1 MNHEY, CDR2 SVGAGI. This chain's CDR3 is CASSYSPSGRNYGYTF. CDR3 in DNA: TGTGCCAGCAGTTACTCGCCTTCGGGGAGGAACTATGGCTACACCTTC.

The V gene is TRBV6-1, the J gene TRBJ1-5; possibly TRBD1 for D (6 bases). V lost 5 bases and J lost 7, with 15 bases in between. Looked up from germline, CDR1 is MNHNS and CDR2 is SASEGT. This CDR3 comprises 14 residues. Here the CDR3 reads CASSRTVTGQPQHF. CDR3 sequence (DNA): TGTGCCAGCAGTAGGACAGTTACCGGGCAGCCCCAGCATTTT.

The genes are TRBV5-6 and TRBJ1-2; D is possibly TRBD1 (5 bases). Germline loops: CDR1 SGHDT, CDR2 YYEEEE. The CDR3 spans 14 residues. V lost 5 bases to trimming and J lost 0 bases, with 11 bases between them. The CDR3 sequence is CASSSGTSNYGYTF. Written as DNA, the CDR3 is TGTGCCAGCAGTTCCGGGACTTCTAACTATGGCTACACCTTC.

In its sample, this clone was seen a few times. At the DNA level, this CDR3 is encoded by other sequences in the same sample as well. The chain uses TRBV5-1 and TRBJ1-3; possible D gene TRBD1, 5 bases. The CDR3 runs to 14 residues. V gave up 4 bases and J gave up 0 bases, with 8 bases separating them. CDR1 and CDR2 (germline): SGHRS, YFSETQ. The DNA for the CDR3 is TGCGCCAGCAGCCCAGGGACCTCTGGAAACACCATATATTTT. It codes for CASSPGTSGNTIYF.

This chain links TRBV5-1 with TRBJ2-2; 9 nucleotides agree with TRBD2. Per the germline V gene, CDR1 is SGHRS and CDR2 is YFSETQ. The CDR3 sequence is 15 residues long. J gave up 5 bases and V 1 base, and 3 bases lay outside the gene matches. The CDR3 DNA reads TGCGCCAGCAGCTTGCCTAGCGGGGTAACCGGGGAGCTGTTTTTT. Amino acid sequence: CASSLPSGVTGELFF.

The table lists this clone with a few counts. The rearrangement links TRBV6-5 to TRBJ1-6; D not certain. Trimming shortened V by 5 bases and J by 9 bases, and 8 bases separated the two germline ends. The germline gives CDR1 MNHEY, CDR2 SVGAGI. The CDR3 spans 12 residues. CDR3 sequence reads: CASSGMGSPLHF. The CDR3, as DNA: TGTGCCAGCAGTGGTATGGGTTCACCCCTCCACTTT.

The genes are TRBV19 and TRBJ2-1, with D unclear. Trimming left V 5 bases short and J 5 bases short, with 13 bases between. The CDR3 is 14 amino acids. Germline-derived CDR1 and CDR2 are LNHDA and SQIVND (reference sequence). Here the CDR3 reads CASSQMLVHNEQFF. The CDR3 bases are TGTGCCAGTAGTCAAATGTTAGTCCACAATGAGCAGTTCTTC. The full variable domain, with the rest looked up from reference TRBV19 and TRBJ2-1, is DGGITQSPKYLFRKEGQNVTLSCEQNLNHDAMYWYRQDPGQGLRLIYYSQIVNDFQKGDIAEGYSVSREKKESFPLTVTSAQKNPTAFYLCASSQMLVHNEQFFGPGTRLTVL.

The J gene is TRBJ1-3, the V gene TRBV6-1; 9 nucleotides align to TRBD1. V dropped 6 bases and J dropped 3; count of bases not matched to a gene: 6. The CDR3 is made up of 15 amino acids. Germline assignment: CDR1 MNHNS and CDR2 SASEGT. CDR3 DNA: TGTGCCAGCAGGGACAGGGGTTCTAGTGGAAACACCATATATTTT. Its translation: CASRDRGSSGNTIYF.

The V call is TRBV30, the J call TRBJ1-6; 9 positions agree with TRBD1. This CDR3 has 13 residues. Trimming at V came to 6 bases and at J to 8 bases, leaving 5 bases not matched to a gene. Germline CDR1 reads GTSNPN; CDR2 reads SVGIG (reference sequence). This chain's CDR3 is CACRDRVDSPLHF. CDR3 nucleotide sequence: TGTGCCTGCCGGGACAGGGTGGATTCACCCCTCCACTTT.

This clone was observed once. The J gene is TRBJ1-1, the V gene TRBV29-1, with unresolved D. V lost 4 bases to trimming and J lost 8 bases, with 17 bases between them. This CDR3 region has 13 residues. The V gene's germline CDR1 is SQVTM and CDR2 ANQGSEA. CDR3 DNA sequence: TGCAGCGTTGTGGTATCGCGTGAACAAGAAGCTTTCTTT. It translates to CSVVVSREQEAFF.

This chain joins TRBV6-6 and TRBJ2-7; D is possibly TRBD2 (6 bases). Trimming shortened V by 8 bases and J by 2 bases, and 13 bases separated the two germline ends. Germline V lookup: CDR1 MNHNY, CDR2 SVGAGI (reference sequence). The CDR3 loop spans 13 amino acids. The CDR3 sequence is CASSRGSTYEQYF. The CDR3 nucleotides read TGTGCCAGCTCACGGGGGTCGACCTACGAGCAGTACTTC.

In DNA form, the CDR3 reads TGTGCCTGGAGTGCAGCGTACTCGGGACTGCTAATCAATCAGCCCCAGCATTTT. Translating it yields CAWSAAYSGLLINQPQHF. The gene calls are TRBV30 and TRBJ1-5, with a weak D call TRBD1 (5 bases). This CDR3 is built from 18 residues. CDR1 and CDR2 from the germline V gene are GTSNPN and SVGIG (reference sequence). The ends were cut back, 1 base at V and 3 bases at J, with 22 bases in the middle.

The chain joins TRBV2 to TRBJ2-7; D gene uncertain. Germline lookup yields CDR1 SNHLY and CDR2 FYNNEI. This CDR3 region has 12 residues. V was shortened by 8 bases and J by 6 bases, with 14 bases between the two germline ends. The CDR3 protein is CASWEGLSEQYF. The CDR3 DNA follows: TGTGCCAGCTGGGAAGGGCTGAGCGAGCAGTACTTC.

CDR3 sequence (DNA): TGTGCCATCAGTGAGTATACGGGCTCTGGGGCCAACGTCCTGACTTTC. Residues: CAISEYTGSGANVLTF. The rearrangement links TRBV10-3 to TRBJ2-6; D is unclear. Germline CDR1 reads ENHRY; CDR2 reads SYGVKD. This CDR3 region has 16 residues. Trimming removed 1 base at V and 0 bases at J, with 7 bases between.

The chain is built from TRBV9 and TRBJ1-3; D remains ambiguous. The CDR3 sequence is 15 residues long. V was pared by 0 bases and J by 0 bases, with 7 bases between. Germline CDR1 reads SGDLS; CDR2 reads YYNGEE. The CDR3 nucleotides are TGTGCCAGCAGCGTAGGGGGAGGCTCTGGAAACACCATATATTTT. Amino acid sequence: CASSVGGGSGNTIYF.

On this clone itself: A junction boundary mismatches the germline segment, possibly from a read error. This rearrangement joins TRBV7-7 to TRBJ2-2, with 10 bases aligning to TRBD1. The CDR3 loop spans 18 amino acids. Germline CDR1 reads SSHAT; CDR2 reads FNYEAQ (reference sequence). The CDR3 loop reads CASSPQPGQGPNTGELFF. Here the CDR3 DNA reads TGTGCTAGCAGCCCACAACCGGGACAGGGGCCGAACACCGGGGAGCTGTTTTTT.

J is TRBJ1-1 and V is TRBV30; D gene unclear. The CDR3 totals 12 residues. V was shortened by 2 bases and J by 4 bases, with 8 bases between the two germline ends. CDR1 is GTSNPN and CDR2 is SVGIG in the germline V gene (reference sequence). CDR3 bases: TGTGCCTGGAGTAAGGGAGGCACTGAAGCTTTCTTT. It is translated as CAWSKGGTEAFF.

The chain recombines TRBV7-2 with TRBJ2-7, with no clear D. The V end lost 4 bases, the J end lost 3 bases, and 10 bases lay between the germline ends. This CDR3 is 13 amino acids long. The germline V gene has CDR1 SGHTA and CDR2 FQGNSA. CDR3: CASSSRPDYEQYF. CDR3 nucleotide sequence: TGTGCCAGCAGCTCCCGACCCGACTACGAGCAGTACTTC.

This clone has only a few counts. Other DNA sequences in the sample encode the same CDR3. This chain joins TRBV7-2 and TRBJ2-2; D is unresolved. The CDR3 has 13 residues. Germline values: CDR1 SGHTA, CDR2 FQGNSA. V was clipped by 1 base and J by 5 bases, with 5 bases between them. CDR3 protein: CASSLGGTGELFF. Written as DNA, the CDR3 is TGTGCCAGCAGCTTAGGTGGGACCGGGGAGCTGTTTTTT.

CDR3 in amino acids: CASSLIRSNEQFF. The DNA of the CDR3 is TGTGCCAGCAGCTTAATAAGAAGCAATGAGCAGTTCTTC. This chain links TRBV7-8 with TRBJ2-1, with unresolved D. V shed 2 bases and J shed 6 bases, with 8 bases lying between them. Germline lookup yields CDR1 SGHVS and CDR2 FQNEAQ. This CDR3 is built from 13 residues.

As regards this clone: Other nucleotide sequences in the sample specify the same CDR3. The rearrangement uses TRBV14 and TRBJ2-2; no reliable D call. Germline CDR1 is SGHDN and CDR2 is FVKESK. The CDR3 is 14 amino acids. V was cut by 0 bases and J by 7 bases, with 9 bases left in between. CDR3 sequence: CASSQDSRVGELFF. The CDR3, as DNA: TGTGCCAGCAGCCAAGATAGTAGGGTCGGGGAGCTGTTTTTT.

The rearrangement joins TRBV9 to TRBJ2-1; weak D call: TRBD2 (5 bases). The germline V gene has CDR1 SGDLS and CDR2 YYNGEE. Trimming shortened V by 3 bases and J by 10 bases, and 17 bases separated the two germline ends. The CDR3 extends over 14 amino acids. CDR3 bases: TGTGCCAGCAGCGGATCTACTAGTTCTGGGGAGCAGTTCTTC. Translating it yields CASSGSTSSGEQFF.

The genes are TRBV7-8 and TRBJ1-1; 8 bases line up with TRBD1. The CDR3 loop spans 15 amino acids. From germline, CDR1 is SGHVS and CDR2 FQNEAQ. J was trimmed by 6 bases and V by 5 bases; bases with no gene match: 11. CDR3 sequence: CASSGGDRRTAEAFF. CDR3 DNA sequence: TGTGCCAGCAGCGGCGGGGACAGGAGAACCGCTGAAGCTTTCTTT.

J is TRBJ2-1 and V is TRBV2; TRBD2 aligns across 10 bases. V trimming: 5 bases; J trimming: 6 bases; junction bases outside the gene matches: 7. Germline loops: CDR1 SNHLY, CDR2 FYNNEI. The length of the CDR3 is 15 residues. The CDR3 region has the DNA TGTGCCAGCAGTCCACTAGCGGGGAATACCAATGAGCAGTTCTTC. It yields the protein CASSPLAGNTNEQFF.

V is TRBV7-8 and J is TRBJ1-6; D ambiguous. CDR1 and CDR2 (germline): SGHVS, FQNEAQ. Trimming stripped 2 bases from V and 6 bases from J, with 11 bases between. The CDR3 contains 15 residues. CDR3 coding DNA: TGTGCCAGCAGCTTATCGGCAGCAAGTAATTCACCCCTCCACTTT. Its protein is CASSLSAASNSPLHF.

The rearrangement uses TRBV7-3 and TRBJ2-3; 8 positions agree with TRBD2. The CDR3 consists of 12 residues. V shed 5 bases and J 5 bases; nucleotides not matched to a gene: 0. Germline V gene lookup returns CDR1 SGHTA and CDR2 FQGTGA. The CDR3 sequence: CASSRGGDTQYF. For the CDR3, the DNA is TGTGCCAGCAGCCGGGGGGGAGATACGCAGTATTTT. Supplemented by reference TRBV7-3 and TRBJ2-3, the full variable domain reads GAGVSQTPSNKVTEKGKYVELRCDPISGHTALYWYRQSLGQGPEFLIYFQGTGAADDSGLPNDRFFAVRPEGSVSTLKIQRTERGDSAVYLCASSRGGDTQYFGPGTRLTVL.

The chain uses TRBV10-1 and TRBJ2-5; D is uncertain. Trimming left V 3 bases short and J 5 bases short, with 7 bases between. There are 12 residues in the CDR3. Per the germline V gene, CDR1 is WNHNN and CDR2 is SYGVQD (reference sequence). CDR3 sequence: CASSDSSETQYF. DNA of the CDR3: TGCGCCAGCAGTGATTCCTCCGAGACCCAGTACTTC.